One and the same sample provided the 30 T cell receptor beta chains below, sequenced in a study of radiation and T cells in renal cell carcinoma. Measured with immunoSEQ multiplex PCR; TCRdb has only the in-frame clones, and not every one. Counted here are over 10,000 clones, around two thirds occurring once; the ten biggest clones make up around 20%. Treatment reported: treatment-naive control, cytoreductive nephrectomy. Sequences were derived from tumor tissue, sampled from a patient whose treatment was nephrectomy without radiotherapy. Source of these receptors: a woman older than 75 with renal cell carcinoma.

This chain joins TRBV5-5 and TRBJ1-3; D gene ambiguous. Looked up from germline, CDR1 is SGHKS and CDR2 is YYEKEE (reference sequence). V was trimmed by 1 base and J by 4 bases, leaving 12 bases between them. This CDR3 region has 15 residues. For the CDR3, the DNA is TGTGCCAGCAGCTTGAACCAAGGCTTAGGAAACACCATATATTTT. Protein product: CASSLNQGLGNTIYF.

This sequence joins TRBV7-9 and TRBJ2-7; D unclear. Germline values: CDR1 SEHNR, CDR2 FQNEAQ (reference sequence). The germline V and J ends were trimmed by 3 bases and 3 bases, with 6 bases remaining between them. The length of the CDR3 is 12 residues. The CDR3 DNA follows: TGTGCCAGCAGCTTGACCCTCTACGAGCAGTACGTC. This gives the protein CASSLTLYEQYV.

The chain has TRBV11-3 and TRBJ2-7; D remains ambiguous. CDR1 is SGHNT, CDR2 YENEEA, per germline. This CDR3 is 13 amino acids long. Trimming stripped 1 base from V and 3 bases from J, with 7 bases between. The CDR3 sequence: CASSLAPGYEQYF. In DNA form, the CDR3 reads TGTGCCAGCAGCTTAGCGCCCGGCTACGAGCAGTACTTC.

J is TRBJ2-3 and V is TRBV5-1, with D tentatively TRBD1 (6 bases). V dropped 0 bases and J dropped 5 bases, with 7 bases sitting between them. This CDR3 is 13 amino acids long. Germline-derived CDR1 and CDR2 are SGHRS and YFSETQ. The CDR3 coding sequence is TGCGCCAGCAGCTTGGCCAGGGGAGATACGCAGTATTTT. Encoded protein: CASSLARGDTQYF.

This clone was detected only a few times. V usage is TRBV7-2 and J usage is TRBJ2-3; the D is unclear. Looked up from germline, CDR1 is SGHTA and CDR2 is FQGNSA. The ends were cut back, 5 bases at V and 0 bases at J, with 12 bases in the middle. The CDR3 has 15 amino acids. In nucleotides, the CDR3 is TGTGCCAGCAGCCCGTTTTACATAAGCACAGATACGCAGTATTTT. Protein sequence: CASSPFYISTDTQYF.

This clone was counted between two and nine times. The V gene is TRBV7-2, the J gene TRBJ1-5; no reliable D call. The ends were cut back, 6 bases at V and 4 bases at J, with 22 bases in the middle. CDR3 size: 17 residues. Germline CDR1 reads SGHTA; CDR2 reads FQGNSA. The CDR3: CASSSLVGPASNQPQHF. The DNA for the CDR3 is TGTGCCAGCAGTTCTCTCGTTGGGCCAGCCTCAAATCAGCCCCAGCATTTT. Combining the CDR3 with reference TRBV7-2 and TRBJ1-5 gives the whole variable domain GAGVSQSPSNKVTEKGKDVELRCDPISGHTALYWYRQSLGQGLEFLIYFQGNSAPDKSGLPSDRFSAERTGGSVSTLTIQRTQQEDSAVYLCASSSLVGPASNQPQHFGDGTRLSIL.

The rearrangement links TRBV7-9 to TRBJ2-3; no firm D call. The CDR3 has 14 residues. V dropped 3 bases and J dropped 2 bases, with 9 bases sitting between them. Germline V gives CDR1 SEHNR, CDR2 FQNEAQ (reference sequence). The CDR3 here is CASSLGQNTDTQYF. CDR3 DNA sequence: TGTGCCAGCAGCTTGGGCCAGAACACAGATACGCAGTATTTT.

The chain carries TRBV6-5 and TRBJ1-4, with D maybe TRBD1 (6 bases). From germline, CDR1 is MNHEY and CDR2 SVGAGI. The CDR3 contains 15 residues. Trimming removed 8 bases from V and 3 bases from J, with 16 bases in between. The CDR3 protein is CASAAIDRSNEKLFF. The CDR3 bases are TGTGCCAGCGCGGCCATAGACAGGTCTAATGAAAAACTGTTTTTT.

V is TRBV4-3 and J is TRBJ2-3, with D possibly matching TRBD2 (6 bases). Germline loops: CDR1 LGHNA, CDR2 YSLEER. This CDR3 region has 16 residues. The V and J ends lost 0 bases and 8 bases respectively, with 18 bases between them. This CDR3 reads CASSQDLGGAVVTQYF. The CDR3 nucleotides are TGCGCCAGCAGCCAAGACCTGGGCGGGGCTGTAGTTACGCAGTATTTT.

This chain connects TRBV29-1 to TRBJ2-3; 8 bases agree with TRBD1. There are 14 residues in the CDR3. The germline V gene has CDR1 SQVTM and CDR2 ANQGSEA. V dropped 3 bases and J dropped 2; count of bases not matched to a gene: 4. This CDR3 is CSVEETGATDTQYF. The CDR3 region has the DNA TGCAGCGTTGAGGAGACAGGGGCCACAGATACGCAGTATTTT.

The chain combines TRBV6-5 with TRBJ2-7; TRBD2 is a possible D gene (5 bases). Trimming left V 0 bases short and J 6 bases short, with 15 bases between. This CDR3 is built from 15 residues. CDR1 and CDR2 from the germline V gene are MNHEY and SVGAGI. The CDR3 loop reads CASSYSASSSVEQYV. Here the CDR3 DNA reads TGTGCCAGCAGTTACTCGGCTAGCTCGTCGGTCGAGCAGTACGTC.

This chain's CDR3 is CASSMAYNQPQHF. The CDR3 nucleotides read TGTGCCAGTAGTATGGCATACAATCAGCCCCAGCATTTT. J is TRBJ1-5 and V is TRBV19; D unresolved. Deletions cut 3 bases from V and 3 bases from J, with 6 bases between. The CDR3 covers 13 residues. Germline V gene data show CDR1 as LNHDA and CDR2 as SQIVND (reference sequence).

V gene TRBV28 combines with J gene TRBJ1-1, with TRBD1 matching over 9 bases. This CDR3 contains 13 residues. The junction had 7 bases not matched to a gene; V was cut back by 3 bases and J by 11 bases. CDR1 is MDHEN and CDR2 is SYDVKM in the germline V gene. The CDR3 coding sequence is TGTGCCAGCAGTTTTGGGACAGGGTATACGGCTTTCTTT. It translates to CASSFGTGYTAFF.

The chain is built from TRBV5-8 and TRBJ1-2; a weak D match, TRBD1 (5 bases). In germline, CDR1 is SGHTS, CDR2 YDEGEE. The CDR3 consists of 14 residues. V lost 0 bases, J lost 2 bases, and 8 bases lay in between. The CDR3 spells CASSLEQDNYGYTF. Here the CDR3 DNA reads TGTGCCAGCAGCTTGGAACAGGACAACTATGGCTACACCTTC.

Notes on this clone: This sample also contains other DNA sequences that code for the same CDR3. J is TRBJ1-1 and V is TRBV6-5; D gene ambiguous. The CDR3 runs to 13 residues. The V gene lost 2 bases and the J gene lost 1 base, with 5 bases spanning the gap. From germline, CDR1 is MNHEY and CDR2 SVGAGI. The CDR3 spells CASSYSTNTEAFF. The CDR3 nucleotides are TGTGCCAGCAGTTACAGCACGAACACTGAAGCTTTCTTT.

This chain links TRBV6-1 with TRBJ1-3, with D maybe TRBD1 (6 bases). V lost 0 bases to trimming and J lost 8 bases, with 23 bases between them. CDR1 and CDR2 from the germline V gene are MNHNS and SASEGT. There are 18 residues in the CDR3. The CDR3 loop reads CASSEARKGAGVWHTIYF. The CDR3 bases are TGTGCCAGCAGTGAAGCGAGAAAGGGAGCAGGGGTGTGGCACACCATATATTTT.

The chain recombines TRBV5-1 with TRBJ1-5; 7 bases match TRBD1. With V trimmed by 5 bases and J by 11 bases, 13 bases remained unmatched. CDR1 SGHRS and CDR2 YFSETQ come from the germline V gene. CDR3 size: 14 residues. CDR3 protein: CASSRAGGTSTQHF. The CDR3 DNA is TGCGCCAGCAGTAGGGCAGGGGGAACATCAACCCAGCATTTT.

The V gene is TRBV2, the J gene TRBJ2-5, with a possible D match to TRBD2 (6 bases). The CDR3 sequence is 13 residues long. From germline, CDR1 is SNHLY and CDR2 FYNNEI. Trimming removed 7 bases at V and 2 bases at J, with 11 bases between. CDR3 region: CASTGGQQETQYF. DNA for the CDR3: TGTGCCAGCACCGGGGGTCAACAAGAGACCCAGTACTTC.

V usage is TRBV28 and J usage is TRBJ1-4, with D uncertain. Germline loops: CDR1 MDHEN, CDR2 SYDVKM. This CDR3 comprises 17 residues. Trimming stripped 6 bases from V and 5 bases from J, with 22 bases between. The CDR3 sequence: CASSSPTRGFRNEKLFF. In DNA, the CDR3 is TGTGCCAGCAGCTCCCCCACCCGAGGATTTAGGAATGAAAAACTGTTTTTT.

A few counts support this clone. The chain uses TRBV7-8 and TRBJ1-5; D perhaps matches TRBD1 (6 bases). Germline lookup yields CDR1 SGHVS and CDR2 FQNEAQ. This CDR3 has 13 residues. V was shortened by 7 bases and J by 10 bases, with 17 bases between the two germline ends. This CDR3 is CASTEDSLKPQHF. The CDR3 DNA sequence: TGTGCCAGCACTGAGGACAGTCTGAAACCCCAGCATTTT.

The chain uses TRBV7-7 and TRBJ2-5; D unclear. The CDR3 contains 13 residues. Per the germline V gene, CDR1 is SSHAT and CDR2 is FNYEAQ (reference sequence). Trimming took off 4 bases at V and 5 bases at J, with 11 bases between the two ends. The CDR3 bases are TGTGCCAGCAGCTCATCGAGGCGGGAGACCCAGTACTTC. This translates into CASSSSRRETQYF.

The chain employs TRBV10-3 and TRBJ1-5; 9 bases fit TRBD1. This CDR3 is 16 amino acids long. Germline V lookup: CDR1 ENHRY, CDR2 SYGVKD. V dropped 0 bases and J dropped 3; count of bases not matched to a gene: 3. For the CDR3, the DNA is TGTGCCATCAGTGAGTCGGGACAGGGAAACAATCAGCCCCAGCATTTT. Translation gives CAISESGQGNNQPQHF.

The chain links TRBV29-1 to TRBJ2-7; maybe TRBD2 (5 bases). The CDR3 runs to 15 residues. Looked up from germline, CDR1 is SQVTM and CDR2 is ANQGSEA. Trimming shortened V by 3 bases and J by 4 bases, and 19 bases separated the two germline ends. CDR3 sequence reads: CSVEATGWVGYEQYF. The CDR3 DNA sequence: TGCAGCGTTGAGGCCACGGGGTGGGTTGGGTACGAGCAGTACTTC.

The genes are TRBV7-3 and TRBJ1-1; the match to TRBD1 covers 7 bases. The germline V gene encodes CDR1 SGHTA and CDR2 FQGTGA. The CDR3 contains 15 residues. Unmatched junction bases numbered 6, after V lost 1 base and J lost 4 bases. The CDR3 loop reads CASSLIAGTATEAFF. The CDR3, as DNA: TGTGCCAGCAGCTTAATAGCCGGGACAGCCACTGAAGCTTTCTTT.

V usage is TRBV6-1 and J usage is TRBJ1-2; possibly TRBD1 for D (6 bases). Germline V gives CDR1 MNHNS, CDR2 SASEGT. The CDR3 loop spans 15 amino acids. The V gene lost 6 bases and the J gene lost 5 bases, with 19 bases spanning the gap. The CDR3 loop reads CASSAETGTFYGYTF. The CDR3 bases are TGTGCCAGCAGCGCGGAAACCGGGACATTTTATGGCTACACCTTC.

The chain has TRBV10-1 and TRBJ2-7; D is ambiguous. V was clipped by 3 bases and J by 5 bases, with 5 bases between them. The CDR3 loop spans 11 amino acids. CDR1 WNHNN and CDR2 SYGVQD come from the germline V gene (reference sequence). For the CDR3, the DNA is TGCGCCAGCAGTGAAGGAGACGAGCAGTACTTC. Encoded protein: CASSEGDEQYF.

There are a few counts of this clone. This CDR3 reads CASSEVTGWEQYF. CDR3 sequence (DNA): TGTGCCAGCAGTGAAGTGACAGGGTGGGAGCAGTACTTC. This chain connects TRBV6-1 to TRBJ2-7; 7 bases fit TRBD1. V was clipped by 1 base and J by 7 bases; unmatched bases: 4. The CDR3 sequence is 13 residues long. CDR1 and CDR2 (germline): MNHNS, SASEGT.

The genes are TRBV4-3 and TRBJ2-3, with 13 bases lining up with TRBD2. Germline V gene lookup returns CDR1 LGHNA and CDR2 YSLEER. The CDR3 spans 17 residues. Germline trimming cut 3 bases from V and 2 bases from J; bases unmatched to any gene: 5. This chain's CDR3 is CASSQGLAGITTDTQYF. For the CDR3, the DNA is TGCGCCAGCAGCCAGGGACTAGCGGGAATTACCACAGATACGCAGTATTTT.

The V and J genes are TRBV10-3 and TRBJ1-1, with a tentative D call TRBD1 (6 bases). V was trimmed by 6 bases and J by 4 bases, leaving 12 bases between them. Germline V gene data show CDR1 as ENHRY and CDR2 as SYGVKD. The CDR3 is 13 residues long. The CDR3 region has the DNA TGTGCCATCAGACCAGGGGTCGGCACTGAAGCTTTCTTT. The encoded protein is CAIRPGVGTEAFF.

This clone was observed a handful of times. The chain carries TRBV7-3 and TRBJ1-6; TRBD1 agrees at 7 bases. This CDR3 comprises 14 residues. V shed 6 bases, J shed 9 bases, and the junction held 8 bases outside the gene matches. Germline CDR1 is SGHTA and CDR2 is FQGTGA. The CDR3 region has the DNA TGTGCCAGCAGTCTACAGGGGTTTGGTTCACCCCTCCACTTT. Its protein product is CASSLQGFGSPLHF.